This T cell receptor beta chain stems from a study of tumor-infiltrating lymphocytes in primary liver carcinoma. Study at large: Surgeons resected the patients' primary liver carcinomas.

CDR1 is MNHNY and CDR2 is SVGAGI in the germline V gene (reference sequence). The CDR3 runs to 13 residues. J gave up 5 bases and V 7 bases, and 6 bases lay outside the gene matches. Details on this clonotype: The antigen remains undetermined. A read error may be the cause here, since a much bigger clone is one base away.

General study findings and limits: The study found tumor-adjacent and tumor-blood pairs overlapped less than tumor region pairs. Tumor specimens were characterized by a significantly higher top-250-clone fraction than blood (p = 0.039).

Alongside blood RNA obtained from unsorted whole blood, germline DNA was also extracted. The patients lived with chronic HBV infection and had not yet received any treatment. Total RNA (roughly 530 ng) served as template for TCR beta cDNA synthesis primed by a constant-region primer. Three rounds of nested multiplex PCR with slightly modified ARM-PCR produced TCR beta libraries. A C-beta reverse primer was combined with TRBV1-TRBV30 forward primers in the first two PCR rounds, and each round had roughly 9 cycles. TCRdb re-called the multiplex PCR reads with MiXCR, one entry per CDR3 protein. This sample carries approximately 320,000 distinct CDR3 sequences, around 50% of them seen once, and the ten largest clones take over 15%.

The TCR originated in a woman in her thirties with primary liver carcinoma and hepatitis B virus infection. The sequencing sample was made of peripheral blood. The chain joins TRBV6-6 to TRBJ1-1; 8 nucleotides align to TRBD1. CDR3 amino acids: CASTTGGTTEAFF. The DNA of the CDR3 is TGTGCCAGCACCACAGGGGGGACTACTGAAGCTTTCTTT.